This TCR beta chain was sequenced during a study of T cells in Graves' hyperthyroidism and ophthalmopathy. Study findings and constraints: Blood also showed most of the thyroid clonotypes that were expanded above 0.001.

From germline, CDR1 is SEHNR and CDR2 FQNEAQ (reference sequence). The V gene end was trimmed by 3 bases and the J gene end by 0 bases; junction bases not matched to a gene: 9. The CDR3 totals 18 residues. TCR beta CDR3 regions were amplified from RNA. During a first-round RT-PCR of the TCR CDR3, the HTBI primer set was used. MiXCR, applied by TCRdb to the multiplex PCR reads, yields one record per CDR3 protein. The sample yields about 420,000 distinct CDR3 sequences, more than 15% seen once. This clonotype has a count of ten or more. Antigen: not known. Across 18 months, stable Graves' hyperthyroidism was marked by no progression to ophthalmopathy.

The chain combines TRBV7-9 with TRBJ2-1; 9 nucleotides match TRBD2. The specimen was blood. This clonotype was sampled from a woman between 18 and 30 years old with Graves' hyperthyroidism. The CDR3 coding sequence is TGTGCCAGCAGCTTCCCTAGCGGGATAGGGAACTCCTACAATGAGCAGTTCTTC. This encodes CASSFPSGIGNSYNEQFF.